The entry below gives a single TCR beta chain sequence along with its context. Cohort 3 donors were reported recovered after two negative PCRs, clearance, or symptom resolution. This sample is part of a study of blood T cell repertoires in COVID-19. Study as a whole: COVID-19 samples collected from the United States, Italy and Spain covered acute and convalescent phases.

Germline CDR1 and CDR2: MNHEY and SVGAGI. Trimming took 6 bases from V and 4 from J; bases not matched to a gene: 7. CDR3 length: 15 amino acids. Sequenced by immunoSEQ multiplex PCR; TCRdb stores in-frame clones only, minus some. The data hold roughly 250,000 clones, with around 89% observed a single time. The chain has TRBV6-5 and TRBJ2-3; 10 bases map to TRBD2. The receptor comes from a man aged 35-49 years who had recovered from COVID-19. Material: PBMCs or T cells enriched from blood (not recorded which). The CDR3 loop is CASSRSGRGADTQYF. The CDR3 nucleotides are TGTGCCAGCAGCCGAAGCGGGAGGGGGGCAGATACGCAGTATTTT.